The following is a T cell receptor (beta chain) sequence with its context. Its antigen remains unknown. Authors' methods: A classifier of distant metastasis in papillary thyroid cancer was built from CDR3 differences (across clinicopathological groups). With MiXCR, TCRdb called clones anew from the PCR reads. TCRdb, not the original authors, processed these V and J calls. Here the sample spans more than 11,000 clones, roughly 28% being singletons. Prior to thyroid surgery, none of the patients had received any treatment. These data belong to a study of metastatic and nonmetastatic thyroid tumors. Study-level background: Thyroid patients, malignant and benign, had repertoires compared across blood and tumor or nodule tissue. Study-wide results and limits: Significantly higher TCR beta diversity was reportedly seen in malignant thyroid tumors than benign nodules, in blood and tumor.

The CDR3 has 15 amino acids. Looked up from germline, CDR1 is MNHEY and CDR2 is SVGEGT. V gave up 10 bases and J gave up 7 bases; unmatched junction bases: 16. This receptor was identified in a female donor with papillary thyroid cancer or a benign thyroid nodule (not recorded which). Some clones in this sample may be carry-over from other donors' samples. This chain links TRBV6-2 or TRBV6-3 with TRBJ2-1; TRBD2 matches at 7 bases. Sequences were obtained from blood. This CDR3 reads CANSTGREIVNEQFF. The CDR3 nucleotides are TGTGCCAACAGCACGGGGCGGGAGATTGTTAATGAGCAGTTCTTC.